These 4 T cell receptor beta chains originate from one sample sequenced in a study of cytomegalovirus exposure and HLA in healthy donors (dated by TCRdb to the late 2010s). Libraries were built with the immunoSEQ multiplex PCR assay. TCRdb re-hosts the immuneACCESS table, in-frame sequences only. Its copies lack some clones; in the studies checked, an unresolved V gene accounts for under half of them, and the cause for the rest is not known. Counted in this sample were approximately 49,000 clones; about 91% of them appeared once. Of the sample, 1.4% to 1.5% falls within the top ten clones. The sample was PBMCs. The receptors were gathered from a man younger than 35 in good health and CMV-seronegative.

The CDR3 sequence: CASSQRGGGGEQYF. The DNA for the CDR3 is TGTGCCAGCTCCCAAAGAGGGGGCGGGGGGGAGCAGTACTTC. The chain has TRBV9 and TRBJ2-7, with D tentatively TRBD2 (8 bases). CDR1 is SGDLS, CDR2 YYNGEE, per germline. Trimming left V 7 bases short and J 7 bases short, with 21 bases between. The CDR3 has 14 residues.

As DNA, the CDR3 is TGTGCCAGCAGCTCACCGGGACTAGCGGGAGATCACTCCTACGAGCAGTACTTC. Residues: CASSSPGLAGDHSYEQYF. This rearrangement joins TRBV7-6 to TRBJ2-7, with 14 bases aligning to TRBD2. Germline V lookup: CDR1 SGHVS, CDR2 FNYEAQ. The J segment lost 0 bases and the V segment lost 4 bases, leaving 8 bases of the junction unmatched. The CDR3 sequence is 18 residues long.

V gene TRBV5-1 combines with J gene TRBJ1-2; the D is unclear. The CDR3 totals 13 residues. V gave up 1 base and J gave up 5 bases, with 9 bases separating them. Germline V gives CDR1 SGHRS, CDR2 YFSETQ. The CDR3 nucleotides read TGCGCCAGCAGCTTGAGCGGGTCGTATGGCTACACCTTC. Its translation is CASSLSGSYGYTF.

The chain employs TRBV28 and TRBJ2-6; maybe TRBD2 (5 bases). The V and J ends lost 5 bases and 2 bases respectively, with 10 bases between them. The germline V gene has CDR1 MDHEN and CDR2 SYDVKM. The CDR3 spans 15 residues. CDR3 residues: CASSAHGAGANVLTF. The CDR3 DNA reads TGTGCCAGCAGTGCCCACGGGGCTGGGGCCAACGTCCTGACTTTC.